This TCR beta chain was identified during a study of T-cell memory formation after mild COVID-19 listed by TCRdb under 2021. Notes on the research overall: TCR sequence clusters from the two donors were largely donor specific. In two donors, T-cell clones that expanded and contracted after mild COVID-19 were followed by sequencing TCRalpha and TCRbeta repertoires longitudinally. Two young, previously healthy adult volunteers made up the cohort, one male and one female.

The data were produced on an Illumina NovaSeq 6000. cDNA libraries for TCRalpha and TCRbeta were prepared by 5'RACE using constant-segment primers, with sample barcodes and unique molecular identifiers added. Trizol reagent was used to extract RNA from every sample. Amplification of the libraries took two PCR steps, and the second step added a second sample barcode plus Illumina TruSeq adapters. The libraries were sequenced on an Illumina NovaSeq using 2 x 150 bp paired-end reads. On the authors' methods: With migec v1.2.7, reads were demultiplexed and then collapsed into UMI-guided consensus sequences. Using mixcr v2.1.11, UMI consensuses were aligned to TRA and TRB V and J templates and then assembled into clonotypes. A clonotype was counted as expanded or contracted only when both edgeR and NoisET called the clonotype significant, with the noise models trained on biological replicates. For edgeR calls, the cutoffs were a false discovery rate-adjusted p below 0.01 and a log2 fold-change threshold of 1. PCA with hierarchical clustering of max-normalized trajectories of the 1000 most abundant clonotypes was used as exploratory dynamics analysis. The CD4 or CD8 phenotype of responding clones was assigned using the separately sequenced CD4+ and CD8+ repertoires. TCRdb reprocessed the public reads (quality trimming at Q25 with fastp, clone calling with MiXCR) and kept in-frame beta chains. Every CDR3 protein is listed once, alongside the most common genes and DNA of its rows. What appears here as the V and J calls and clone size reflects TCRdb's work, not the paper's. This sample has about 290,000 distinct CDR3 sequences in its table, and less than 20% of those were observed once. The biggest ten clones account for around a fifth of the sample.

PBMCs were isolated by Ficoll-Paque density gradient centrifugation. The CDR3 contains 16 residues, cysteine and phenylalanine counted. The read is trimmed to its CDR3 DNA, 48 bases read in frame from base 1. The germline V gene encodes CDR1 KGHSH and CDR2 LQKENI. Trimming removed 0 bases from V and 2 bases from J, leaving 8 bases between the germline ends. This clonotype was picked up a small number of times. Its specific antigen is unknown. No much larger clone is present one base from it, and per-base qualities are unavailable. Beyond this particular receptor, the publication reports: SARS-CoV-2 specificity was not confirmed for the second-wave clones peaking on day 37. Only a couple of mild cases were covered in the study, and larger cohorts including severe cases with pre-infection samples were considered necessary. Some responding clones were detected in pre-infection memory, suggesting pre-existing cross-reactive memory T cells joined the SARS-CoV-2 response. Clones that contracted from day 15 to 85 showed balanced CD4/CD8 phenotypes, whereas a second wave of clones that expanded from day 15 to 37 leaned towards CD4+. Contracting CD4+ clones were located mainly in the CM and EM memory subsets, whereas CD8+ clones were found to be enriched in EMRA.

The TCR originated in a man between 18 and 29 years old who had mild COVID-19 (a few samples of this study predate the infection). The sample titles of this study are shuffled in the database, so cell type and time point are left out; the donor was told from shared clones. The rearrangement combines TRBV18 with TRBJ2-6; no D gene call is confident. Sequences were obtained from PBMCs or a T cell subset sorted from them (not recorded which). Here is the DNA: TGTGCCAGCTCACCACCATATCTAGCTGGGGCCAACGTCCTGACTTTC. Its amino acids are CASSPPYLAGANVLTF. Beyond the CDR3, the reference TRBV18 and TRBJ2-6 genes provide the residues; the full variable domain reads: NAGVMQNPRHLVRRRGQEARLRCSPMKGHSHVYWYRQLPEEGLKFMVYLQKENIIDESGMPKERFSAEFPKEGPSILRIQQVVRGDSAAYFCASSPPYLAGANVLTFGAGSRLTVL.